One sample yielded the 2 T cell receptor beta chains listed below, sequenced in a study of identical twins. Each CDR3 protein is one row after TCRdb ran MiXCR on the 5' RACE reads. This sample has a few hundred thousand distinct CDR3 sequences, with 10% to 13% found just once. Material: memory T cells sorted from blood. The receptor set was obtained from a man aged 45-65 years in good health.

At least ten counts were recorded for this clonotype. This sequence joins TRBV6-1 and TRBJ2-3, with 8 bases identical to TRBD2. This CDR3 is 18 amino acids long. J lost 0 bases, V lost 6 bases, and 14 bases had no gene match. CDR1 and CDR2 (germline): MNHNS, SASEGT. The CDR3 DNA sequence: TGTGCCAGCAGAGTAGCGGGATCGAGGGTATCTAGCACAGATACGCAGTATTTT. This codes for CASRVAGSRVSSTDTQYF.

This clonotype came up many times. V gene TRBV12-3 or TRBV12-4 combines with J gene TRBJ1-1; D is ambiguous. The V and J ends lost 6 bases and 9 bases respectively, with 11 bases between them. This CDR3 spans 11 amino acids. The CDR3 loop reads CASSQAEKAFF. The CDR3 DNA follows: TGTGCCAGCAGCCAAGCGGAGAAAGCTTTCTTT.